Described below is a single T cell receptor beta chain sequence and its context. The antigen it binds to is not known. A read error may be the cause here, since a much bigger clone is one base away. Starting from about 550 ng total RNA, TCRbeta-specific cDNA was produced by reverse transcription with a constant-region primer and ProtoScript II reverse transcriptase. Construction of the TCRbeta libraries relied on three nested rounds of multiplex PCR, following a slightly modified ARM-PCR procedure. Each of the first two PCR rounds ran for around 10 cycles using multiplex TRBV1-TRBV30 forward primers together with a Cbeta reverse primer. Sample barcodes and Illumina adapters were added in a final 25-cycle PCR with Deep VentR polymerase. Before sequencing, amplicons between 200 and 500 bp were purified from gel using a QIAquick gel extraction kit. TCRbeta amplicons were sequenced on an Illumina HiSeq 2500 with 250-bp paired-end reads. On the authors' methods: Trimmomatic v0.33 was used to quality-trim the reads, and FLASH v1.2.11 was used to merge paired reads so that full CDR3 sequences could be recovered. V, D and J germline segments were assigned to the rearranged TCRbeta sequences by MiGEC v1.2.1b. Clonotype statistics, along with Shannon-Wiener diversity indices, were calculated using VDJtools v1.0.0. To cut down on sampling bias, every analysis after diversity analysis relied on just the 250 most abundant clonotypes from each sample. Starting from the raw public reads, TCRdb applied fastp trimming at Q25, assembled clones with MiXCR and retained in-frame beta chains. CDR3 protein sequences are deduplicated, and each keeps its most common genes and DNA. TCRdb, not the original authors, processed these V and J calls. This sample holds more than 55,000 distinct CDR3 sequences; just over 70% were observed only once. Jointly, the top ten make up roughly 60% of the sample.

The data are from a study of tumor-infiltrating lymphocytes in primary liver carcinoma (TCRdb year 2017). Turning to the overall study: Of the five patients (three men and two women, aged 30 to 69 years), four had hepatocellular carcinoma and one had combined HCC and intrahepatic cholangiocarcinoma. Tumors of the five patients were stage T1-T3 N0M0 with maximum diameters of about 4.2 to 10 cm. Each sample produced roughly 3.5 to 8 million productive TCRbeta reads, and read depth showed no significant difference between tissue types. For each liver tumor, the study sampled five regions along with adjacent normal tissue and blood, and applied TCRbeta repertoire sequencing, expression microarrays and whole-exome sequencing. A total of 35 or so specimens from 5 patients, comprising about 25 tumor regions, 5 adjacent noncancerous liver tissues and 5 peripheral blood samples, were covered by TCRbeta repertoire sequencing. To link TCRbeta repertoire diversity to the local molecular phenotype, the 20 to 30 tumor region samples were profiled with Agilent mRNA microarrays. Repertoires from technical replicates were highly reproducible, with mean shared-clone rates approximately 0.9 and correlation coefficients above 0.95.

Total RNA and DNA were co-extracted without cell sorting from 20-30 mg of bulk tissue using the AllPrep DNA/RNA mini kit. Surgical resection was performed in China between 2015 and March 2016 on about 5 patients with histopathologically diagnosed primary liver carcinoma. At the time of sampling, the patients had chronic HBV infection and had not received any treatment. Each tumor was sampled at five spatially separated regions: the tumor centre plus the superior, inferior, left-lateral and right-lateral poles. More than 85% viable tumor cells were found by histology in every tumor sample. Fresh tumor and adjacent tissue pieces were bisected; one half was stored in RNAlater at -80°C, the other sent for histology. General study outcomes and caveats: Only 4 or 5 patients were included in the study, and the authors note that the findings should be validated in a larger study. Repertoire overlap was found to be higher between tumor regions (mean roughly 35%) than between tumor-adjacent (approximately 17%) or tumor-blood (14%) pairs, consistent with antigen-driven expansion. The top 250 clones made up a significantly larger repertoire fraction in tumors than in blood (p = 0.039). Because the samples were bulk and unsorted, CD4+ and CD8+ T cell repertoires could not be compared. Because sequencing covered only the TCR beta chain and unpaired alpha chains were not captured, true repertoire diversity is likely underestimated. Just about 7.5-25% of top clones turned up in all five regions of a tumor, which suggests spatial heterogeneity among tumor-infiltrating T cells.

The germline V gene (reference sequence) sets CDR1 to GTSNPN and CDR2 to SVGIG. The CDR3 runs 11 residues from the cysteine to the phenylalanine. Of the read, only the CDR3 DNA is kept; its 33 bases are in frame from base 1. V is clipped by 2 bases and J by 1 base, and the sequence between their germline boundaries is 2 bases long. The rearranged chain carries TRBV30 and TRBJ1-1; the D gene cannot be resolved reliably. The sample comprised liver tumor tissue from sampling region 2. The cell subset or site label corresponds to: tumor region T2, inferior pole. This TCR came from a man between 35 and 55 years old with primary liver carcinoma and hepatitis B virus infection. The CDR3 region: CAWSWNTEAFF. At the DNA level, the sequence is TGTGCCTGGAGTTGGAACACTGAAGCTTTCTTT.